The 25 T cell receptor beta chains presented below share a single source sample, sequenced in a study of cytomegalovirus exposure and HLA in healthy donors. TCRdb keeps only in-frame clones here, not all; method: immunoSEQ multiplex PCR. The sample contains 150,000 to 200,000 clones, about 82% of which appear only once. Sequences were obtained from PBMCs. The source is a woman aged 18 to 35 in good health and CMV-seronegative.

The rearrangement joins TRBV5-4 to TRBJ1-4, with D unresolved. CDR1 SGHNT and CDR2 YYREEE come from the germline V gene (reference sequence). This CDR3 is 14 amino acids long. Trimming took off 0 bases at V and 8 bases at J, with 11 bases between the two ends. CDR3 nucleotides: TGTGCCAGCAGCTTGGCCCAAACTAGGGAAAAACTGTTTTTT. Translating it yields CASSLAQTREKLFF.

In its sample, this clone was seen a few times. The chain employs TRBV5-1 and TRBJ1-6; D is uncertain. This CDR3 spans 15 amino acids. CDR1 and CDR2 (germline): SGHRS, YFSETQ. The germline V and J ends were trimmed by 0 bases and 7 bases, with 11 bases remaining between them. The CDR3 reads CASSLEVIGNSPLHF. The DNA of the CDR3 is TGCGCCAGCAGCTTGGAAGTCATCGGGAATTCACCCCTCCACTTT.

The chain links TRBV7-8 to TRBJ2-2, with TRBD2 matching over 11 bases. The CDR3 consists of 19 residues. Germline CDR1 reads SGHVS; CDR2 reads FQNEAQ. The V and J ends lost 2 bases and 4 bases, in that order; junction bases with no gene match: 12. The CDR3 sequence is CASSLLTTSGSGGTGELFF. DNA of the CDR3: TGTGCCAGCAGCTTACTTACAACTAGCGGGAGTGGGGGCACCGGGGAGCTGTTTTTT.

This sequence joins TRBV2 and TRBJ1-3; D is uncertain. In germline, CDR1 is SNHLY, CDR2 FYNNEI. This CDR3 has 14 amino acids. Trimming shortened V by 6 bases and J by 4 bases, and 13 bases separated the two germline ends. CDR3 in amino acids: CASSVEGLGNTIYF. The CDR3 DNA is TGTGCCAGCAGCGTCGAGGGCCTAGGAAACACCATATATTTT.

This clone came up many times. The J gene is TRBJ1-5, the V gene TRBV5-8; D is undetermined. The germline V and J ends were trimmed by 0 bases and 4 bases, with 8 bases remaining between them. Germline V gene lookup returns CDR1 SGHTS and CDR2 YDEGEE. The CDR3 sequence is 14 residues long. The CDR3 reads CASSLVQTNQPQHF. The CDR3 bases are TGTGCCAGCAGCTTGGTCCAGACAAATCAGCCCCAGCATTTT.

The J gene is TRBJ1-1, the V gene TRBV7-8; 8 bases map to TRBD1. Germline V gives CDR1 SGHVS, CDR2 FQNEAQ. The CDR3 contains 20 residues. V lost 5 bases and J lost 5; bases outside the gene matches: 25. This CDR3 reads CASSPVRIFTGQGLRTEAFF. In nucleotides, the CDR3 is TGTGCCAGCAGCCCAGTTAGGATTTTTACCGGACAGGGCTTACGAACTGAAGCTTTCTTT.

This chain connects TRBV7-8 to TRBJ1-2; unclear D gene. The CDR3 sequence is 14 residues long. CDR1 is SGHVS, CDR2 FQNEAQ, per germline. Trimming stripped 1 base from V and 1 base from J, with 7 bases between. CDR3 protein: CASSLVQDNYGYTF. DNA for the CDR3: TGTGCCAGCAGCTTAGTTCAGGATAACTATGGCTACACCTTC.

As concerns this clone: The limits of the CDR3 on the DNA are not certain, so only TCRdb's listed CDR3 is given. The chain uses TRBV11-2 and TRBJ2-5; no check of the table's D call, TRBD1, against the DNA was made. Counting both end residues, the CDR3 totals 19 amino acids. Germline V CDR1 and CDR2: SGHAT, FQNNGV. The CDR3 sequence: CASKPPLFWRGGVEETQYF.

The chain's CDR3 is CASSLSNSGNEKLFF. Here the CDR3 DNA reads TGTGCCAGCAGCTTATCGAACAGTGGGAATGAAAAACTGTTTTTT. The chain links TRBV7-9 to TRBJ1-4; no definite D call. Trimming took 2 bases from V and 5 from J, leaving 12 bases between them. The germline V gene has CDR1 SEHNR and CDR2 FQNEAQ (reference sequence). This CDR3 is 15 amino acids long.

This chain links TRBV4-2 with TRBJ2-1; 11 nucleotides align to TRBD2. V lost 5 bases and J lost 8; bases outside the gene matches: 11. The length of the CDR3 is 16 residues. Germline assignment: CDR1 LGHNA and CDR2 YNFKEQ. The CDR3 nucleotides are TGTGCCAGCAGCAATGCCGGGACTAGCGGTATTGATGAGCAGTTCTTC. Translating it yields CASSNAGTSGIDEQFF.

The chain uses TRBV10-3 and TRBJ1-1; 7 bases are a match to TRBD1. The CDR3 has 17 residues. Germline V gives CDR1 ENHRY, CDR2 SYGVKD. With 0 bases clipped from V and 6 bases from J, the junction kept 13 bases outside the gene matches. The CDR3 nucleotides are TGTGCCATCAGTGAGTCGTCTTGGGGGACAGAAAAACCTGAAGCTTTCTTT. Protein sequence: CAISESSWGTEKPEAFF.

The genes are TRBV4-2 and TRBJ2-1; 10 bases are shared with TRBD2. Germline assignment: CDR1 LGHNA and CDR2 YNFKEQ. The CDR3 is 17 residues long. Trimming cost V 1 base and J 7 bases; bases outside gene matches: 10. In DNA form, the CDR3 reads TGTGCCAGCAGCCAAGGAGTTAGCGGGAGGTTTATTAATGAGCAGTTCTTC. Protein: CASSQGVSGRFINEQFF.

The genes are TRBV7-8 and TRBJ2-2; 7 nucleotides match TRBD1. The junction had 4 bases not matched to a gene; V was cut back by 1 base and J by 5 bases. The germline V gene encodes CDR1 SGHVS and CDR2 FQNEAQ. The CDR3 is 15 amino acids. The CDR3 nucleotides are TGTGCCAGCAGCTTAGTAGGGGGCACGACCGGGGAGCTGTTTTTT. Protein: CASSLVGGTTGELFF. The entire variable domain, with the rest obtained from reference TRBV7-8 and TRBJ2-2, is as follows: GAGVSQSPRYKVAKRGQDVALRCDPISGHVSLFWYQQALGQGPEFLTYFQNEAQLDKSGLPSDRFFAERPEGSVSTLKIQRTQQEDSAVYLCASSLVGGTTGELFFGEGSRLTVL.

The V call is TRBV7-9, the J call TRBJ2-5; 8 bases are a match to TRBD2. Germline CDR1 SEHNR, CDR2 FQNEAQ (reference sequence). J lost 2 bases, V lost 0 bases, and 5 bases had no gene match. The CDR3 runs 16 residues. The CDR3 here is CASSLARGDRQETQYF. The CDR3 coding sequence is TGTGCCAGCAGCTTAGCGCGGGGGGATCGGCAAGAGACCCAGTACTTC.

This clone was picked up one time. The chain uses TRBV4-1 and TRBJ1-6; D not resolved. Trimming cost V 2 bases and J 7 bases, with 15 bases left between them. The CDR3 is 16 amino acids. CDR1 and CDR2 (germline): MGHRA, YSYEKL. DNA for the CDR3: TGCGCCAGCAGCCAAAAACAGTCACCAGCAAATTCACCCCTCCACTTT. It specifies CASSQKQSPANSPLHF.

This chain connects TRBV6-1 to TRBJ2-1; TRBD2 matches 10 bases. CDR1 is MNHNS and CDR2 is SASEGT in the germline V gene. The CDR3 extends over 15 amino acids. Germline trimming cut 6 bases from V and 10 bases from J; bases unmatched to any gene: 12. In nucleotides, the CDR3 is TGTGCCAGCAGCACCAAGCGGGAGGGCCTGGGGGAGCAGTTCTTC. Translating gives CASSTKREGLGEQFF.

J is TRBJ2-7 and V is TRBV7-8; D is unresolved. The CDR3 spans 12 residues. The germline CDR1 and CDR2 sequences are SGHVS and FQNEAQ. Trimming took 2 bases from V and 0 from J, leaving 2 bases between them. The CDR3 here is CASSLHSYEQYF. The CDR3 region has the DNA TGTGCCAGCAGCTTACACTCCTACGAGCAGTACTTC.

This clone has a handful of counts. The genes are TRBV5-1 and TRBJ2-7, with a tentative D call TRBD1 (6 bases). V gave up 4 bases and J gave up 2 bases, with 16 bases separating them. Germline CDR1 and CDR2: SGHRS and YFSETQ. CDR3 size: 15 residues. The CDR3 reads CASSLNRDIAYEQYF. Here the CDR3 DNA reads TGCGCCAGCAGCCTTAACAGGGATATTGCCTACGAGCAGTACTTC.

The chain recombines TRBV6-6 with TRBJ1-4; D is unclear. This CDR3 has 16 residues. Trimming stripped 2 bases from V and 2 bases from J, with 12 bases between. Germline V CDR1 and CDR2: MNHNY, SVGAGI (reference sequence). The CDR3 loop is CASSYVRGSTNEKLFF. CDR3 nucleotide sequence: TGTGCCAGCAGTTACGTCCGGGGTTCGACTAATGAAAAACTGTTTTTT.

The rearrangement links TRBV13 to TRBJ2-1, with 7 bases lining up with TRBD1. The CDR3 is 16 residues long. CDR1 is PRHDT, CDR2 FYEKMQ, per germline (reference sequence). With V trimmed by 0 bases and J by 7 bases, 9 bases remained unmatched. CDR3: CASSLGGGRGLNEQFF. DNA of the CDR3: TGTGCCAGCAGCTTAGGAGGGGGCAGGGGCCTTAATGAGCAGTTCTTC.

V is TRBV5-8 and J is TRBJ1-1, with no clear D. Trimming shortened V by 0 bases and J by 10 bases, and 10 bases separated the two germline ends. The CDR3 is 12 amino acids. Germline V gene lookup returns CDR1 SGHTS and CDR2 YDEGEE. The CDR3 loop reads CASSLVRHGAFF. The CDR3 DNA reads as TGTGCCAGCAGCTTGGTCAGACACGGAGCTTTCTTT.

V is TRBV18 and J is TRBJ1-1; TRBD1 matches 7 bases. V lost 3 bases, J lost 7 bases, and 11 bases stayed unmatched. CDR3 length equals 15 residues. In germline, CDR1 is KGHSH, CDR2 LQKENI. CDR3 bases: TGTGCCAGCTCACCTTACACAGGGGTATTCGATGAAGCTTTCTTT. The encoded protein is CASSPYTGVFDEAFF.

V and J are TRBV4-2 and TRBJ1-1; 8 nucleotides match TRBD1. The CDR3 covers 14 residues. Per germline, CDR1 LGHNA and CDR2 YNFKEQ. V shed 5 bases, J shed 4 bases, and the junction held 6 bases outside the gene matches. The CDR3 loop is CASSSRTGGTEAFF. The CDR3 region has the DNA TGTGCCAGCAGCTCCCGCACAGGGGGCACTGAAGCTTTCTTT.

This chain connects TRBV27 to TRBJ1-2, with 9 bases lining up with TRBD1. The V gene end was trimmed by 3 bases and the J gene end by 7 bases; junction bases not matched to a gene: 18. The germline gives CDR1 MNHEY, CDR2 SMNVEV (reference sequence). CDR3 length: 18 residues. Written as DNA, the CDR3 is TGTGCCAGCAGTTTGAGACCGCCCGGGACAGGGTGGCACTCTGGCTACACCTTC. Translation gives CASSLRPPGTGWHSGYTF.

The genes are TRBV7-3 and TRBJ2-1; D is uncertain. The V end lost 4 bases, the J end lost 7 bases, and 8 bases lay between the germline ends. The CDR3 is made up of 12 amino acids. The V gene's germline CDR1 is SGHTA and CDR2 FQGTGA. The CDR3 DNA reads as TGTGCCAGCAGCTCACACCGAAATGAGCAGTTCTTC. Amino acids: CASSSHRNEQFF.